This T cell receptor beta chain was obtained from a study of tumor-infiltrating lymphocytes in primary liver carcinoma. Overall study findings and caveats: Only about 7.5-24% of top clones spanned all five tumor regions. The top-250-clone fraction was significantly higher in tumors than in blood (p = 0.039). For tumor-adjacent and tumor-blood pairs, overlap was less than that seen for tumor region pairs.

The template, 450 to 650 ng total RNA, yielded TCR beta cDNA made with a constant-region primer. ARM-PCR, slightly modified, supplied the TCR beta libraries through three nested multiplex PCR rounds. Primers for the first two PCR rounds were TRBV1-TRBV30 forward primers and a C-beta reverse primer (around 10 cycles per round). Using its own MiXCR run on the multiplex PCR reads, TCRdb lists one record per CDR3 protein. The table shows under 50,000 distinct CDR3 sequences, with 71% occurring only once. The study co-extracted DNA and RNA from 20-30 mg of unsorted bulk tissue. The patients had histopathologically diagnosed primary liver carcinoma, and their disease was treated by surgical resection. In regard to this clonotype: The antigen remains unidentified. Germline is not matched at one junction end, which may reflect a read error.

CDR1 and CDR2 (germline): MNHNS, SASEGT. This CDR3 region has 15 residues. The sequence was obtained from a man aged 35 to 55 with primary liver carcinoma and hepatitis B virus infection. Sequenced sample: liver tumor tissue from sampling region 5. The subset is: tumor region T5, tumor centre. V usage is TRBV6-1 and J usage is TRBJ2-7, with D possibly being TRBD1 or TRBD2 (6 bases each). This CDR3 is CVGTPRRGAILEQHF. In nucleotides, the CDR3 is TGTGTCGGCACCCCTCGAAGGGGGGCGATACTCGAGCAGCACTTC.